The text below deals with one TCR beta chain. This clone's antigen is unknown. Per-nucleotide qualities are absent, and no much larger clonotype sits a single base away. Library method: PCR. Sequencing instrument: Illumina HiSeq 2500. To normalize quantification of the TCRbeta repertoire, the TCR libraries were built with molecular barcoding that relied on unique molecular identifiers. TCRdb reprocessed the public reads (quality trimming at Q25 with fastp, clone calling with MiXCR) and kept in-frame beta chains. When rows share a CDR3 protein, they turn into one entry using the most common DNA and genes. The sample table lists 500,000 to 600,000 distinct CDR3 sequences, 27% of them with a count of one. The top ten clonotypes cover around 36% of the sample. These data come from a study of T-cell reconstitution after alpha-beta-depleted transplantation in children (dated by TCRdb to the mid-2010s). About the investigation overall: Using TCR repertoire profiling, the study followed T-cell immune reconstitution in a quantitative way in children after TCRalphabeta/CD19-depleted allogeneic hematopoietic cell transplantation.

The treatment or condition label corresponds to: allogeneic hematopoietic cell transplantation with graft depleted of TCRalphabeta T cells and CD19 B cells. The children who served as transplant recipients had been given grafts of TCRalphabeta/CD19-depleted allogeneic hematopoietic cells. Taken from cysteine to phenylalanine, the CDR3 has 18 residues. Just CDR3 DNA is preserved here, 54 bases in frame from base 1. V drops 1 base and J drops 3 bases, leaving 19 bases in between. Via the germline V gene, CDR1 is SNHLY and CDR2 FYNNEI. Beyond this particular receptor, the publication reports: In some patients, high TCRbeta diversity at day 60 was attributed to recipient T cells and intrathymic progenitors that had survived conditioning. Over the following months the frequencies of hyperexpanded clones went down, and after one year T-cell counts and TCRbeta diversity were mostly credited to newly produced T cells. The apparently early alphabetaT-cell count recovery about two months after transplant was reportedly dependent on only several hundred rapidly expanded clones derived from non-depleted graft cells.

Recombination connected TRBV2 to TRBJ2-4; confidence is insufficient to name the D gene. The sequences come from PBMCs, collected before TCRalphabeta/CD19-depleted stem cell transplant. The TCR originated in a boy in the first two years of life with Wiskott-Aldrich syndrome, due to receive a stem cell transplant. The CDR3 region reads CASSEVKGIYFVKNIQYF. The DNA is as follows: TGTGCCAGCAGTGAAGTTAAAGGGATTTATTTCGTCAAAAACATTCAGTACTTC.